The rows below give T cell receptor beta chains drawn from one sample of a study of T cell changes during pregnancy in multiple sclerosis. The table came from immunoSEQ multiplex PCR; TCRdb's copy has only in-frame clones and leaves some out. The sample includes about 80,000 clones, just over 90% seen only once; the top ten take roughly 0.22%. Sequencing used CD4+ T cells from peripheral blood mononuclear cells, obtained before pregnancy. These receptors came from a female donor with multiple sclerosis, enrolled in a pregnancy study. Both conserved end residues are part of each CDR3. D genes are given only for firm matches. Clone size, where shown, is once, few, many, or a class for clones that have expanded.

cdr3_length: 14; v_call: TRBV19; d_call: TRBD1; clone_size: .; j_call: TRBJ2-7; cdr3_aa: CASSRQGSSYEQYF; cdr3_nt: TGTGCCAGTAGCCGACAGGGGAGCTCCTACGAGCAGTACTTC
cdr3_length: 15; v_call: TRBV9; d_call: .; clone_size: .; j_call: TRBJ1-3; cdr3_aa: CASSARGGSGNTIYF; cdr3_nt: TGTGCCAGCAGCGCGCGGGGGGGGTCCGGAAACACCATATATTTT
cdr3_length: 16; v_call: TRBV5-1; d_call: .; clone_size: .; j_call: TRBJ2-6; cdr3_aa: CASSSGLEAGANVLTF; cdr3_nt: TGCGCCAGCAGCTCTGGCCTGGAGGCCGGGGCCAACGTCCTGACTTTC
cdr3_length: 15; v_call: TRBV7-3; d_call: .; clone_size: few; j_call: TRBJ1-1; cdr3_aa: CASSLNGPSNTEAFF; cdr3_nt: TGTGCCAGCAGCTTGAATGGCCCCAGTAACACTGAAGCTTTCTTT
cdr3_length: 18; v_call: TRBV5-1; d_call: TRBD1; clone_size: .; j_call: TRBJ1-2; cdr3_aa: CASSSPRHTTGHTYGYTF; cdr3_nt: TGCGCCAGCAGCTCACCCCGGCATACGACAGGGCACACCTATGGCTACACCTTC
cdr3_length: 14; v_call: TRBV10-1; d_call: .; clone_size: .; j_call: TRBJ2-5; cdr3_aa: CASSSGKTQETQYF; cdr3_nt: TGCGCCAGCAGTAGTGGCAAAACACAAGAGACCCAGTACTTC
cdr3_length: 15; v_call: TRBV5-1; d_call: TRBD1; clone_size: .; j_call: TRBJ1-2; cdr3_aa: CASSLGPWTGYGYTF; cdr3_nt: TGCGCCAGCAGCCTCGGTCCTTGGACAGGCTATGGCTACACCTTC
cdr3_length: 17; v_call: TRBV27; d_call: .; clone_size: .; j_call: TRBJ1-1; cdr3_aa: CASSPYSGSGRWTEAFF; cdr3_nt: TGTGCCAGCAGTCCATATAGCGGGTCGGGAAGGTGGACTGAAGCTTTCTTT
cdr3_length: 14; v_call: TRBV5-1; d_call: .; clone_size: .; j_call: TRBJ2-7; cdr3_aa: CASSLRGAEGEQYF; cdr3_nt: TGCGCCAGCAGCTTGAGGGGCGCCGAAGGCGAGCAGTACTTC
cdr3_length: 13; v_call: TRBV10-3; d_call: .; clone_size: few; j_call: TRBJ1-1; cdr3_aa: CAIKREMNTEAFF; cdr3_nt: TGTGCCATCAAAAGGGAGATGAACACTGAAGCTTTCTTT